The rows below give T cell receptor beta chains drawn from one sample of a study of blood T cell repertoires in COVID-19. Sequenced by immunoSEQ multiplex PCR; TCRdb stores in-frame clones only, minus some. The profile shows approximately 260,000 clones, 80% to 90% of them singletons. Sequenced: peripheral blood. The receptors derive from a woman aged 35 to 49 who had recovered from COVID-19. Both conserved end residues are part of each CDR3. Fields, in order: J gene, V gene, CDR3 protein.

j_call: TRBJ2-5; v_call: TRBV11-3; cdr3_aa: CASSFYRGSTQETQYF
j_call: TRBJ2-4; v_call: TRBV6-1; cdr3_aa: CASSEAPGNIQYF
j_call: TRBJ2-3; v_call: TRBV7-2; cdr3_aa: CASSYAGLASTDTQYF
j_call: TRBJ2-5; v_call: TRBV13; cdr3_aa: CASSLDRWEETQYF
j_call: TRBJ2-3; v_call: TRBV7-2; cdr3_aa: CASRSGSTDTQYF
j_call: TRBJ1-1; v_call: TRBV30; cdr3_aa: CAWSVSGDTEAFF
j_call: TRBJ1-1; v_call: TRBV5-1; cdr3_aa: CASSLGVRAMNTEAFF
j_call: TRBJ1-2; v_call: TRBV28; cdr3_aa: CASTGTTGSYGYTF
j_call: TRBJ2-4; v_call: TRBV27; cdr3_aa: CASSWGTGGIIQYF
j_call: TRBJ2-5; v_call: TRBV9; cdr3_aa: CASSVAAGLGQETQYF
j_call: TRBJ1-1; v_call: TRBV2; cdr3_aa: CASSEGTAGWTEAFF
j_call: TRBJ1-5; v_call: TRBV7-2; cdr3_aa: CASSLVDSNQPQHF
j_call: TRBJ2-7; v_call: TRBV9; cdr3_aa: CASSDGTGSGEQYF
j_call: TRBJ2-3; v_call: TRBV2; cdr3_aa: CASSEVAAGADTQYF
j_call: TRBJ2-3; v_call: TRBV5-6; cdr3_aa: CASSLGLGDTDTQYF
j_call: TRBJ2-6; v_call: TRBV24-1; cdr3_aa: CATSDPSAGSSGANVLTF
j_call: TRBJ1-1; v_call: TRBV19; cdr3_aa: CASSIGPGLNTEAFF
j_call: TRBJ1-4; v_call: TRBV11-2; cdr3_aa: CASSFFEGELFF
j_call: TRBJ2-2; v_call: TRBV6-5; cdr3_aa: CAVRQGGTGELFF
j_call: TRBJ1-2; v_call: TRBV18; cdr3_aa: CASSPAGADYGYTF
j_call: TRBJ1-4; v_call: TRBV7-6; cdr3_aa: CASSLALWGTGREKLFF
j_call: TRBJ2-3; v_call: TRBV14; cdr3_aa: CASSLLAGGPVDTQYF
j_call: TRBJ2-3; v_call: TRBV2; cdr3_aa: CASRRGGTTDTQYF
j_call: TRBJ1-2; v_call: TRBV28; cdr3_aa: CASSGEQVDGYTF
j_call: TRBJ2-7; v_call: TRBV10-3; cdr3_aa: CAISEAQRGPYEQYF
j_call: TRBJ1-5; v_call: TRBV28; cdr3_aa: CASRFGGSGQPQHF
j_call: TRBJ1-6; v_call: TRBV10-3; cdr3_aa: CAISALGSLNNSPLHF
j_call: TRBJ1-1; v_call: TRBV6-5; cdr3_aa: CASSRTGYDEAFF
j_call: TRBJ2-2; v_call: TRBV6-4; cdr3_aa: CASSDTGRENTGELFF
j_call: TRBJ1-4; v_call: TRBV27; cdr3_aa: CASSFRGTGFEKLFF
j_call: TRBJ2-3; v_call: TRBV7-7; cdr3_aa: CASSPGTSGRAWNTDTQYF
j_call: TRBJ2-7; v_call: TRBV28; cdr3_aa: CASSLSGAPGEQYF
j_call: TRBJ2-1; v_call: TRBV9; cdr3_aa: CASSEDGGSYNEQFF
j_call: TRBJ2-3; v_call: TRBV19; cdr3_aa: CASSIQGDTQYF
j_call: TRBJ1-5; v_call: TRBV12-5; cdr3_aa: CASGFASNQPQHF
j_call: TRBJ1-3; v_call: TRBV7-2; cdr3_aa: CASSRSGTAYSGNTIYF
j_call: TRBJ1-5; v_call: TRBV18; cdr3_aa: CASSNGQVNSPQHF
j_call: TRBJ2-2; v_call: TRBV2; cdr3_aa: CASRALAGGRTGELFF
j_call: TRBJ2-1; v_call: TRBV7-2; cdr3_aa: CASTLYLTSGYNEQFF
j_call: TRBJ1-2; v_call: TRBV30; cdr3_aa: CAWSVRGGQSYGYTF
j_call: TRBJ2-3; v_call: TRBV18; cdr3_aa: CASSPQSGTSGMVTQYF
j_call: TRBJ1-1; v_call: TRBV2; cdr3_aa: CASMVQGLNTEAFF
j_call: TRBJ2-1; v_call: TRBV5-4; cdr3_aa: CASSAPQGKNEQFF
j_call: TRBJ1-2; v_call: TRBV30; cdr3_aa: CAWSADRGLYGYTF
j_call: TRBJ2-7; v_call: TRBV7-9; cdr3_aa: CASSLRGTGKYEQYF